This entry features one T cell receptor beta chain sequence. This sample is drawn from a study of shared clonotypes between healthy human individuals. Donors comprised healthy HIV-negative adults lacking recent acute infections or vaccinations. The CDR3 is made up of 13 amino acids. V lost 0 bases and J 5 bases, leaving 6 bases between the germline ends. Germline values: CDR1 LNHDA, CDR2 SQIVND (reference sequence). TCRdb's table, derived via immunoSEQ multiplex PCR, lists solely in-frame clones and lacks some. The table has 850,000 to 1,200,000 clones, about 75% seen once; the top ten hold about 1.5%.

The sequence derives from a man in his late teens or twenties in good health. This chain connects TRBV19 to TRBJ2-3; a weak D match, TRBD2 (6 bases). Sequenced sample: memory CD4+ T cells sorted from blood. Indicated subset: CD45RA-negative fraction. CDR3 sequence: CASSIDSGDTQYF. The CDR3 DNA reads TGTGCCAGTAGTATAGATAGCGGAGATACGCAGTATTTT.